The entry that follows covers one T cell receptor beta chain sequence. Its specificity is not known. MiXCR was run by TCRdb on the 5' RACE reads, yielding one entry per CDR3 protein. The repertoire includes about 260,000 distinct CDR3 sequences, 15% to 20% of them detected once, and 22% sits in the top ten. The sample originates from a study of T-cell memory formation after mild COVID-19. Across the study: The two donors had largely donor-specific TCR clusters.

Overall study findings and caveats: Pre-infection memory harbored some responding clones, suggesting cross-reactive memory joined. Later expanders leaned toward CD4+, whereas clones contracting from day 15 to 85 were balanced CD4/CD8.

This clonotype originated in a man aged 18 to 35 who had mild COVID-19 (a few samples of this study predate the infection). Cell type and time point are not known. Sequencing used PBMCs or a T cell subset sorted from them (not recorded which).

Here the CDR3 DNA reads TGTGCCTGGAGTGTCAGGGATGGTCAGCCCCAGCATTTT. It translates to CAWSVRDGQPQHF. V and J are TRBV30 and TRBJ1-5, with D perhaps TRBD1 (5 bases). The length of the CDR3 is 13 residues. V was pared by 0 bases and J by 6 bases, with 9 bases between. Germline CDR1 reads GTSNPN; CDR2 reads SVGIG (reference sequence).